The source of this T cell receptor (beta chain) is a study of shared clonotypes between healthy human individuals. At the deep level, the assay was run. The protocol was immunoSEQ multiplex PCR, while the TCRdb copy is restricted to in-frame clones and leaves out a portion. This table has fewer than 1.8 million clones, 97% to 99% appearing once. V was pared by 0 bases and J by 3 bases, with 19 bases between. Germline CDR1 is SGDLS and CDR2 is YYNGEE. CDR3 size: 18 residues. The sequenced sample was naive CD4+ T cells sorted from blood. Described subset: CD45RA+ positively selected. V gene TRBV9 combines with J gene TRBJ2-1; D may match TRBD1 or TRBD2 (5 bases each). The TCR sequence derives from a man aged 25 to 40 in good health. CDR3 sequence (DNA): TGTGCCAGCAGCGTAGCACTACGGGGCAGGCACCTCTACAATGAGCAGTTCTTC. This translates into CASSVALRGRHLYNEQFF.